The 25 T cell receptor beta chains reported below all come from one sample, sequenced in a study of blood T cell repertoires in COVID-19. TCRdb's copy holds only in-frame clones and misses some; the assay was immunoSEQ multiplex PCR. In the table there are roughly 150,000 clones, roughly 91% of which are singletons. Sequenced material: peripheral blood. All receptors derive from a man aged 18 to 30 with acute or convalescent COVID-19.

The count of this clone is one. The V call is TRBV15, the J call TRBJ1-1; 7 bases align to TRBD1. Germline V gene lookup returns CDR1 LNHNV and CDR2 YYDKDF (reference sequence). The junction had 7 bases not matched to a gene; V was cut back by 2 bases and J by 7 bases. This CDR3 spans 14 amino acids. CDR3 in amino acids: CATSRSGTVNEAFF. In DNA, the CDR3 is TGTGCCACCAGCAGATCCGGGACAGTAAATGAAGCTTTCTTT.

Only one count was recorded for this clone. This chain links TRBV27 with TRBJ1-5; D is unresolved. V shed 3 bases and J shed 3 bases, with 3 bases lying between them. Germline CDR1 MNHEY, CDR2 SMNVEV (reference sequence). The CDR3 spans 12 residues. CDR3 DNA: TGTGCCAGCAGTTTCTTCAATCAGCCCCAGCATTTT. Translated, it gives CASSFFNQPQHF.

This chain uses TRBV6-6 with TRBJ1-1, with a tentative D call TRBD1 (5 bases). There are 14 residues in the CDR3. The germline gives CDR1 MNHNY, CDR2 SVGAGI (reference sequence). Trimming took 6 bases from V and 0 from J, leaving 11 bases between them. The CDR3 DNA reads TGTGCCAGCAGGCCTGAACAGGTGAACACTGAAGCTTTCTTT. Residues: CASRPEQVNTEAFF.

The chain's CDR3 is CASSSPSYEQYF. CDR3 DNA sequence: TGCGCCAGCAGCTCCCCATCCTACGAGCAGTACTTC. The V gene is TRBV5-1, the J gene TRBJ2-7; unclear D gene. The CDR3 spans 12 residues. V was shortened by 3 bases and J by 1 base, with 5 bases between the two germline ends. Germline lookup yields CDR1 SGHRS and CDR2 YFSETQ.

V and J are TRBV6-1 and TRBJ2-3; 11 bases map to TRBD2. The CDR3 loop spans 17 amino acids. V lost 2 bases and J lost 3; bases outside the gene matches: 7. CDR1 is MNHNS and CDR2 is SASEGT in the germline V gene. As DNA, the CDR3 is TGTGCCAGCAGTGAATCGCCCACTAGCGGGAGTACAGATACGCAGTATTTT. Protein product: CASSESPTSGSTDTQYF.

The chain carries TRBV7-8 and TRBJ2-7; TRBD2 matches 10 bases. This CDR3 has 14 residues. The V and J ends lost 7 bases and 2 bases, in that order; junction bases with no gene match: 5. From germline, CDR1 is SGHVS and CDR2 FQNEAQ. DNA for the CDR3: TGTGCCAGCACGATAGCGGGGGGTACCTACGAGCAGTACTTC. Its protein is CASTIAGGTYEQYF.

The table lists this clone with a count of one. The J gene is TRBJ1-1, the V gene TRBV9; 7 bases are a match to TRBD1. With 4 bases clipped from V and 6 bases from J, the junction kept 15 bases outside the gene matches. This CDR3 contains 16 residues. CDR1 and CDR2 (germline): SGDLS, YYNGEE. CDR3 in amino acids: CASSPPALQGTPEAFF. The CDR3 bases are TGTGCCAGCAGCCCCCCCGCTTTACAGGGGACCCCTGAAGCTTTCTTT.

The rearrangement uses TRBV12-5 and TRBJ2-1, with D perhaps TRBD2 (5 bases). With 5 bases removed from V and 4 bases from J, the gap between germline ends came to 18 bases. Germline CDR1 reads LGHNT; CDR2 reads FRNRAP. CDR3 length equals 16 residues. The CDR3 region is CASGVSLGSGYNEQFF. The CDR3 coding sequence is TGTGCTAGTGGTGTTTCGTTGGGCTCGGGATACAATGAGCAGTTCTTC.

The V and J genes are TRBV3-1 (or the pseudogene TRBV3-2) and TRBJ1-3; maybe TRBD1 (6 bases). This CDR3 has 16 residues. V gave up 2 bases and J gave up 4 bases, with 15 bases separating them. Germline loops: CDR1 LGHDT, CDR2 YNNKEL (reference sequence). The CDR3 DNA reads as TGTGCCAGCAGCCAAATCTCAGGGGTTGCAGGAAACACCATATATTTT. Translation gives CASSQISGVAGNTIYF.

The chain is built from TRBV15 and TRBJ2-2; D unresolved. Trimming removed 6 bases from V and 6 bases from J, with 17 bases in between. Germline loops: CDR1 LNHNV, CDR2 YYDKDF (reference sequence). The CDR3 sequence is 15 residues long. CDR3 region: CATRKRDLGPGELFF. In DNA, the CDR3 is TGTGCCACCAGAAAAAGAGATCTAGGTCCCGGGGAGCTGTTTTTT. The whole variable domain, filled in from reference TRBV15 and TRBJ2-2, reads DAMVIQNPRYQVTQFGKPVTLSCSQTLNHNVMYWYQQKSSQAPKLLFHYYDKDFNNEADTPDNFQSRRPNTSFCFLDIRSPGLGDTAMYLCATRKRDLGPGELFFGEGSRLTVL.

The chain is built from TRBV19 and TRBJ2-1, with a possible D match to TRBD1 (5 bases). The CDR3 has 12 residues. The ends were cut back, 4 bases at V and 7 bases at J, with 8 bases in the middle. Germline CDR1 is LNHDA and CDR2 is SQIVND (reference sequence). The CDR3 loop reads CASSSRVNEQFF. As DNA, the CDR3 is TGTGCCAGTAGTAGCAGGGTGAATGAGCAGTTCTTC. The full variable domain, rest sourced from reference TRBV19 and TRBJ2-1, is DGGITQSPKYLFRKEGQNVTLSCEQNLNHDAMYWYRQDPGQGLRLIYYSQIVNDFQKGDIAEGYSVSREKKESFPLTVTSAQKNPTAFYLCASSSRVNEQFFGPGTRLTVL.

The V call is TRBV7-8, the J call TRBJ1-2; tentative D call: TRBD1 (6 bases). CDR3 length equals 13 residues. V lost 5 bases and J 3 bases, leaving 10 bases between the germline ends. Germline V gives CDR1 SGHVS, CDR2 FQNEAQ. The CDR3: CASSPQGDYGYTF. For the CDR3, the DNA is TGTGCCAGCAGCCCACAGGGTGACTATGGCTACACCTTC.

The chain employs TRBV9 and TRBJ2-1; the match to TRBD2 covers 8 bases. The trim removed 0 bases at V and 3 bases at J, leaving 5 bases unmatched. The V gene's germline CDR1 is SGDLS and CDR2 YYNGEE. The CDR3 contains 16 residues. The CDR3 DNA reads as TGTGCCAGCAGCGTAGTCGGGCTAGCGGGCTACAATGAGCAGTTCTTC. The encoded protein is CASSVVGLAGYNEQFF.

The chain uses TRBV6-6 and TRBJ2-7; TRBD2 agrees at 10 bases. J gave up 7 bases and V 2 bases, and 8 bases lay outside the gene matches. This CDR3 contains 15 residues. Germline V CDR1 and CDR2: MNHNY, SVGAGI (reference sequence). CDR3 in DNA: TGTGCCAGCAGTTACGGAGCGGGGGGGCCGGGGGAGCAGTACTTC. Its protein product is CASSYGAGGPGEQYF.

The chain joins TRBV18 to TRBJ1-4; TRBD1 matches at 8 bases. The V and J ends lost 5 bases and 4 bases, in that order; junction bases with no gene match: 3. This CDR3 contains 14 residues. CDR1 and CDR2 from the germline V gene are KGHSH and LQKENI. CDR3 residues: CASSNGQGNEKLFF. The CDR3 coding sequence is TGTGCCAGCTCAAATGGACAGGGTAATGAAAAACTGTTTTTT. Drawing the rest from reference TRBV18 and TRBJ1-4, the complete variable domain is NAGVMQNPRHLVRRRGQEARLRCSPMKGHSHVYWYRQLPEEGLKFMVYLQKENIIDESGMPKERFSAEFPKEGPSILRIQQVVRGDSAAYFCASSNGQGNEKLFFGSGTQLSVL.

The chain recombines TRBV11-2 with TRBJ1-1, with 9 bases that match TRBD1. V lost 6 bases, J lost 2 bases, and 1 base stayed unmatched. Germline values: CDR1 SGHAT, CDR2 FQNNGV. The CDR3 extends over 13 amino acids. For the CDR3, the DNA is TGTGCCAGCAGGGACAGGGGAAACACTGAAGCTTTCTTT. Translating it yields CASRDRGNTEAFF.

CDR3 DNA sequence: TGTGCCAGCAGCCTCCTAGGAAGGATCCCTGAAGCTTTCTTT. This encodes CASSLLGRIPEAFF. This chain links TRBV3-1 (or the pseudogene TRBV3-2) with TRBJ1-1; D is unclear. The germline V gene has CDR1 LGHDT and CDR2 YNNKEL (reference sequence). Trimming removed 4 bases at V and 6 bases at J, with 15 bases between. This CDR3 contains 14 residues.

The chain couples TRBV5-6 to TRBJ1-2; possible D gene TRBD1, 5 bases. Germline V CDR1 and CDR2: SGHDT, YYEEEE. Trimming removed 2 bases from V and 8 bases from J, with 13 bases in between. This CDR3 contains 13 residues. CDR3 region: CASSLTGWLGYTF. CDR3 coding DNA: TGTGCCAGCAGCTTAACAGGTTGGCTCGGCTACACCTTC.

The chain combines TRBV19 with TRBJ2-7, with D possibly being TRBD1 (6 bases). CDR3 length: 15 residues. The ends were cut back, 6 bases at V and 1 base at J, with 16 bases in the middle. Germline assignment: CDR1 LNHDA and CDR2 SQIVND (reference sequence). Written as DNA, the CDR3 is TGTGCCAGTAGCTCCGGGACATACTCTTCCTACGAGCAGTACTTC. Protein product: CASSSGTYSSYEQYF.

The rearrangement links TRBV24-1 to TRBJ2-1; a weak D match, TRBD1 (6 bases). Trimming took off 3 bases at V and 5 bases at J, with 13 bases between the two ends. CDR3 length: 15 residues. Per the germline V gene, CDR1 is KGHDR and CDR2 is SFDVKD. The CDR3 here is CATSDPRTANNEQFF. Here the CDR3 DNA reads TGTGCCACCAGTGATCCAAGGACAGCCAACAATGAGCAGTTCTTC.

CDR3 loop: CASSQDGGLAHYYEQYF. The CDR3, as DNA: TGTGCCAGCAGCCAAGACGGCGGACTAGCGCATTACTACGAGCAGTACTTC. The rearrangement uses TRBV3-1 (or the pseudogene TRBV3-2) and TRBJ2-7, with TRBD2 identical over 9 bases. V lost 0 bases and J lost 3; bases outside the gene matches: 9. This CDR3 comprises 17 residues. Germline assignment: CDR1 LGHDT and CDR2 YNNKEL (reference sequence).

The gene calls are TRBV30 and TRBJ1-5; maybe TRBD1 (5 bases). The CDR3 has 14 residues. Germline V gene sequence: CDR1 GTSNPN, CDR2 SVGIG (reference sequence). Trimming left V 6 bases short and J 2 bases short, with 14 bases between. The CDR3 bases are TGTGCCTGCCGCAGGGCGGGAGGCAATCAGCCCCAGCATTTT. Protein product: CACRRAGGNQPQHF.

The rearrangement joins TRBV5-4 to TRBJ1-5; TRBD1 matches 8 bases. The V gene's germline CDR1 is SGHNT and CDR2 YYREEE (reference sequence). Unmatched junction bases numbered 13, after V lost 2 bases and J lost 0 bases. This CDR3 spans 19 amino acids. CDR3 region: CASSFNRFRTGNSNQPQHF. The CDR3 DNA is TGTGCCAGCAGCTTCAACAGGTTTCGGACAGGGAATAGCAATCAGCCCCAGCATTTT.

The CDR3 is CASSLVQHSGNTIYF. CDR3 nucleotide sequence: TGTGCCAGCAGCTTGGTTCAACACTCTGGAAACACCATATATTTT. V and J are TRBV5-5 and TRBJ1-3; unclear D gene. The germline gives CDR1 SGHKS, CDR2 YYEKEE (reference sequence). This CDR3 comprises 15 residues. V was pared by 0 bases and J by 0 bases, with 7 bases between.

The DNA of the CDR3 is TGCAGTGCTACGAACTATGGCTACACCTTC. It codes for CSATNYGYTF. The J gene is TRBJ1-2, the V gene TRBV20-1, with D uncertain. There are 10 residues in the CDR3. Trimming shortened V by 4 bases and J by 2 bases, and 2 bases separated the two germline ends. CDR1 and CDR2 from the germline V gene are DFQATT and SNEGSKA (reference sequence).